Listed here are 31 T cell receptor beta chains from one sample, sequenced in a study of CD8 T cells in Susac syndrome. Random hexamers were used to reverse transcribe an amount of about 0.45 to 1 ug RNA. TCRdb analysed the immunoSEQ multiplex PCR reads with MiXCR anew, one entry per CDR3 protein. The sample has over 95,000 distinct CDR3 sequences, roughly 90% seen once. Sequencing input: CD8+ T cells from PBMCs. The receptors were sampled from a human donor in good health.

V gene TRBV30 combines with J gene TRBJ2-1; D ambiguous. This CDR3 comprises 13 residues. The ends were cut back, 0 bases at V and 4 bases at J, with 7 bases in the middle. CDR1 and CDR2 (germline): GTSNPN, SVGIG (reference sequence). CDR3 residues: CAWSVNRYNEQFF. DNA of the CDR3: TGTGCCTGGAGTGTAAACCGGTACAATGAGCAGTTCTTC.

This chain joins TRBV7-2 and TRBJ2-3; weak D call: TRBD2 (5 bases). The CDR3 contains 15 residues. Germline CDR1 and CDR2: SGHTA and FQGNSA. V was trimmed by 3 bases and J by 1 base, leaving 11 bases between them. The CDR3: CASSFDRRGTDTQYF. The CDR3 region has the DNA TGTGCCAGCAGCTTCGACCGGCGGGGCACAGATACGCAGTATTTT.

The genes are TRBV18 and TRBJ1-5; D remains unclear. V was clipped by 3 bases and J by 2 bases, with 11 bases between them. The CDR3 is made up of 15 amino acids. CDR1 is KGHSH and CDR2 is LQKENI in the germline V gene. As DNA, the CDR3 is TGTGCCAGCTCACCGGAGGGAATCCGCAATCAGCCCCAGCATTTT. Its protein product is CASSPEGIRNQPQHF.

This sequence joins TRBV6-1 and TRBJ2-3; D call uncertain. CDR1 is MNHNS and CDR2 is SASEGT in the germline V gene. The CDR3 extends over 12 amino acids. The V gene lost 2 bases and the J gene lost 4 bases, with 4 bases spanning the gap. Here the CDR3 reads CASSEQPDTQYF. The CDR3 DNA reads TGTGCCAGCAGTGAACAACCAGATACGCAGTATTTT.

This chain uses TRBV7-2 with TRBJ2-1, with 8 bases identical to TRBD2. The trim removed 6 bases at V and 5 bases at J, leaving 12 bases unmatched. The CDR3 totals 16 residues. Germline V CDR1 and CDR2: SGHTA, FQGNSA. The CDR3 here is CASSSRGAGAHNEQFF. CDR3 nucleotides: TGTGCCAGCAGTTCTAGGGGAGCGGGAGCCCACAATGAGCAGTTCTTC.

This chain links TRBV25-1 with TRBJ1-1; 7 bases agree with TRBD1. The CDR3 loop spans 13 amino acids. V shed 6 bases, J shed 4 bases, and the junction held 5 bases outside the gene matches. Germline CDR1 reads MGHDK; CDR2 reads SYGVNS. The CDR3 bases are TGTGCCAGCAGCCTGACAGGGTTCACTGAAGCTTTCTTT. Its translation is CASSLTGFTEAFF.

J is TRBJ2-3 and V is TRBV10-3; D could derive from TRBD1 or TRBD2 (5 bases each). In germline, CDR1 is ENHRY, CDR2 SYGVKD. Trimming shortened V by 6 bases and J by 6 bases, and 16 bases separated the two germline ends. The CDR3 contains 14 residues. The chain's CDR3 is CAIRRDGASDTQYF. DNA for the CDR3: TGTGCCATCAGACGGGACGGGGCTTCCGATACGCAGTATTTT.

V is TRBV29-1 and J is TRBJ2-5; D remains ambiguous. The germline V gene encodes CDR1 SQVTM and CDR2 ANQGSEA. The CDR3 length is 11 residues. Trimming stripped 3 bases from V and 1 base from J, with 3 bases between. DNA for the CDR3: TGCAGCGTTGAGGTCCAAGAGACCCAGTACTTC. This translates into CSVEVQETQYF. The full variable domain, rest sourced from reference TRBV29-1 and TRBJ2-5, is SAVISQKPSRDICQRGTSLTIQCQVDSQVTMMFWYRQQPGQSLTLIATANQGSEATYESGFVIDKFPISRPNLTFSTLTVSNMSPEDSSIYLCSVEVQETQYFGPGTRLLVL.

This clonotype was seen only a few times. An end of the junction does not agree with germline; a read error may underlie this. J is TRBJ2-5 and V is TRBV3-1, with D perhaps TRBD1 (6 bases). The CDR3 has 14 residues. Per germline, CDR1 LGHDT and CDR2 YNNKEL (reference sequence). CDR3 bases: TGTGCCAGCAGCCAAGATTGGGGACAAGAGACTCAGTACTTC. This translates into CASSQDWGQETQYF.

The chain couples TRBV7-2 to TRBJ2-3; D may be TRBD1 or TRBD2 (5 bases each). The V and J ends lost 5 bases and 2 bases respectively, with 17 bases between them. The CDR3 covers 16 residues. Germline V lookup: CDR1 SGHTA, CDR2 FQGNSA. CDR3 loop: CASSRGAALPTDTQYF. For the CDR3, the DNA is TGTGCCAGCAGCCGAGGGGCAGCTCTTCCCACAGATACGCAGTATTTT.

The chain links TRBV3-1 to TRBJ1-2, with D possibly being TRBD1 (6 bases). V was cut by 6 bases and J by 8 bases, with 19 bases left in between. This CDR3 is 14 amino acids long. CDR1 and CDR2 from the germline V gene are LGHDT and YNNKEL (reference sequence). Here the CDR3 DNA reads TGTGCCAGCAGTCGACGACAGGCCGCCCCAGGCTACACCTTC. Its protein is CASSRRQAAPGYTF.

The CDR3 nucleotides are TGCGCCAGCAGCCCGGCGGGCGTTCGGGGCACTGAAGCTTTCTTT. Amino acids: CASSPAGVRGTEAFF. The chain recombines TRBV5-1 with TRBJ1-1, with D unresolved. The germline V and J ends were trimmed by 4 bases and 4 bases, with 17 bases remaining between them. Germline V gene lookup returns CDR1 SGHRS and CDR2 YFSETQ. The CDR3 runs 15 residues.

The chain uses TRBV3-1 and TRBJ1-1; D is unresolved. The CDR3 sequence is 12 residues long. The V end was cut by 4 bases, the J end by 5 bases, with 8 bases between. The germline V gene has CDR1 LGHDT and CDR2 YNNKEL (reference sequence). In DNA, the CDR3 is TGTGCCAGCAGCCCCGCCCGGACTGAAGCTTTCTTT. It codes for CASSPARTEAFF.

This clonotype was observed once. Here the CDR3 DNA reads TGCAGTGCTAGGATTCCAACAGGGGGAGGAGAGCCCCAGCATTTT. Translating it yields CSARIPTGGGEPQHF. V and J are TRBV20-1 and TRBJ1-5; 8 bases are a match to TRBD1. The CDR3 has 15 residues. The germline V gene has CDR1 DFQATT and CDR2 SNEGSKA (reference sequence). Trimming at V came to 3 bases and at J to 8 bases, leaving 12 bases not matched to a gene.

The V and J genes are TRBV5-1 and TRBJ2-1, with D uncertain. The length of the CDR3 is 14 residues. Trimming stripped 0 bases from V and 8 bases from J, with 12 bases between. Germline loops: CDR1 SGHRS, CDR2 YFSETQ. The CDR3 region has the DNA TGCGCCAGCAGCTTGGAGCAGGATTGGGATGAGCAGTTCTTC. This codes for CASSLEQDWDEQFF.

The chain recombines TRBV7-9 with TRBJ2-3; D remains ambiguous. The V gene lost 1 base and the J gene lost 6 bases, with 8 bases spanning the gap. This CDR3 is built from 13 residues. From germline, CDR1 is SEHNR and CDR2 FQNEAQ (reference sequence). For the CDR3, the DNA is TGTGCCAGCAGCTTAGGACTGGGCGATACGCAGTATTTT. Its protein is CASSLGLGDTQYF.

This chain joins TRBV7-9 and TRBJ2-2; D remains ambiguous. The CDR3 length is 16 residues. V was trimmed by 3 bases and J by 1 base, leaving 12 bases between them. CDR1 and CDR2 from the germline V gene are SEHNR and FQNEAQ (reference sequence). Here the CDR3 DNA reads TGTGCCAGCAGCTTCCTTAGGGTAGTGAACACCGGGGAGCTGTTTTTT. As protein: CASSFLRVVNTGELFF. Together with reference TRBV7-9 and TRBJ2-2, the CDR3 gives the full variable domain: DTGVSQNPRHKITKRGQNVTFRCDPISEHNRLYWYRQTLGQGPEFLTYFQNEAQLEKSRLLSDRFSAERPKGSFSTLEIQRTEQGDSAMYLCASSFLRVVNTGELFFGEGSRLTVL.

The V call is TRBV4-1, the J call TRBJ2-1, with TRBD2 matching over 13 bases. The germline V gene encodes CDR1 MGHRA and CDR2 YSYEKL. This CDR3 contains 18 residues. With 1 base clipped from V and 7 bases from J, the junction kept 10 bases outside the gene matches. In DNA form, the CDR3 reads TGCGCCAGCAGCCAAGGAGGGACTAGCGGGACCTTAATGAATGAGCAGTTCTTC. Encoded protein: CASSQGGTSGTLMNEQFF.

This chain uses TRBV5-1 with TRBJ2-1, with 7 positions matching TRBD2. Germline lookup yields CDR1 SGHRS and CDR2 YFSETQ. This CDR3 has 14 residues. With V trimmed by 0 bases and J by 8 bases, 5 bases remained unmatched. The CDR3: CASSLGTSLHEQFF. The CDR3 nucleotides read TGCGCCAGCAGCTTGGGGACTAGTCTCCATGAGCAGTTCTTC.

The rearrangement links TRBV5-4 to TRBJ2-5; unclear D gene. The CDR3 runs to 15 residues. Per the germline V gene, CDR1 is SGHNT and CDR2 is YYREEE (reference sequence). The germline V and J ends were trimmed by 4 bases and 2 bases, with 15 bases remaining between them. CDR3 protein: CASSQNKRHQETQYF. CDR3 bases: TGTGCCAGCAGCCAAAACAAGAGGCATCAAGAGACCCAGTACTTC.

This clonotype was picked up one time. The gene calls are TRBV11-3 and TRBJ2-5, with D unresolved. CDR3 length equals 15 residues. Trimming took off 5 bases at V and 1 base at J, with 14 bases between the two ends. Germline CDR1 and CDR2: SGHNT and YENEEA. The CDR3 spells CASSIRKGGQETQYF. CDR3 in DNA: TGTGCCAGCAGCATTCGTAAGGGCGGCCAAGAGACCCAGTACTTC.

The rearrangement uses TRBV28 and TRBJ2-3; D remains unclear. V gave up 6 bases and J gave up 1 base, with 11 bases separating them. CDR1 and CDR2 from the germline V gene are MDHEN and SYDVKM. The CDR3 totals 14 residues. The CDR3 protein is CASRWTRGTDTQYF. DNA of the CDR3: TGTGCCAGCAGGTGGACCCGGGGCACAGATACGCAGTATTTT. Looking up the rest from reference TRBV28 and TRBJ2-3 gives the full variable domain: DVKVTQSSRYLVKRTGEKVFLECVQDMDHENMFWYRQDPGLGLRLIYFSYDVKMKEKGDIPEGYSVSREKKERFSLILESASTNQTSMYLCASRWTRGTDTQYFGPGTRLTVL.

The V gene is TRBV6-1, the J gene TRBJ2-1, with D maybe TRBD2 (6 bases). The germline gives CDR1 MNHNS, CDR2 SASEGT. The V and J ends lost 7 bases and 0 bases respectively, with 16 bases between them. The CDR3 covers 16 residues. The CDR3 DNA follows: TGTGCCAGCACCCTCTCCGGGGGTAGCTCCTACAATGAGCAGTTCTTC. It specifies CASTLSGGSSYNEQFF.

The V and J genes are TRBV5-5 and TRBJ1-5, with unresolved D. This CDR3 is 15 amino acids long. Trimming stripped 0 bases from V and 2 bases from J, with 9 bases between. Germline V gene sequence: CDR1 SGHKS, CDR2 YYEKEE (reference sequence). CDR3 sequence reads: CASSLEPVGNQPQHF. The DNA for the CDR3 is TGTGCCAGCAGCTTGGAGCCGGTAGGCAATCAGCCCCAGCATTTT.

The rearrangement links TRBV4-2 to TRBJ1-2; possibly TRBD1 for D (5 bases). The V gene lost 0 bases and the J gene lost 7 bases, with 18 bases spanning the gap. The CDR3 length is 16 residues. In germline, CDR1 is LGHNA, CDR2 YNFKEQ. In nucleotides, the CDR3 is TGTGCCAGCAGCCAAGATGGAGGGCGGGGCGCGGGTGGCTACACCTTC. Translating it yields CASSQDGGRGAGGYTF.

The V call is TRBV7-9, the J call TRBJ2-7, with 13 bases that match TRBD2. Germline V gene lookup returns CDR1 SEHNR and CDR2 FQNEAQ (reference sequence). V dropped 7 bases and J dropped 3; count of bases not matched to a gene: 6. The CDR3 length is 15 residues. DNA for the CDR3: TGTGCCAGCACGGTAACTAGCGGGAGGGTCTACGAGCAGTACTTC. It yields the protein CASTVTSGRVYEQYF.

The V gene is TRBV7-2, the J gene TRBJ2-7; D remains ambiguous. In germline, CDR1 is SGHTA, CDR2 FQGNSA. The CDR3 totals 15 residues. Trimming cost V 5 bases and J 0 bases, with 14 bases left between them. CDR3 coding DNA: TGTGCCAGCAGCGTAGGGCCTATGAGCTCCTACGAGCAGTACTTC. Translated, it gives CASSVGPMSSYEQYF.

V and J are TRBV6-2 or TRBV6-3 and TRBJ2-7; 14 bases are a match to TRBD2. Germline CDR1 reads MNHEY; CDR2 reads SVGEGT. This CDR3 is built from 16 residues. V lost 6 bases and J lost 1; bases outside the gene matches: 5. CDR3 region: CASSPGTSGRSYEQYF. The CDR3 DNA is TGTGCCAGCAGCCCCGGGACTAGCGGGAGATCCTACGAGCAGTACTTC.

The chain combines TRBV4-2 with TRBJ1-2; 9 positions match TRBD1. Germline assignment: CDR1 LGHNA and CDR2 YNFKEQ. The CDR3 is made up of 14 amino acids. V dropped 4 bases and J dropped 7; count of bases not matched to a gene: 7. The CDR3 nucleotides are TGTGCCAGCAGCCTACCGACAGGGGGGTCTGGCTACACCTTC. Translation: CASSLPTGGSGYTF.

CDR3 amino acids: CASSVASRTGGTEAFF. As DNA, the CDR3 is TGTGCCAGCAGCGTAGCTTCGAGGACAGGGGGCACTGAAGCTTTCTTT. The chain recombines TRBV9 with TRBJ1-1; TRBD1 matches at 10 bases. With 0 bases clipped from V and 4 bases from J, the junction kept 6 bases outside the gene matches. The germline V gene encodes CDR1 SGDLS and CDR2 YYNGEE. CDR3 length: 16 amino acids.

This chain links TRBV23-1 with TRBJ1-5, with no clear D. TRBV23-1 is treated as an ORF (open reading frame) with a function not yet certain. V gave up 8 bases and J gave up 0 bases, with 14 bases separating them. The CDR3 runs to 15 residues. The CDR3: CASRTRANSNQPQHF. The CDR3 coding sequence is TGCGCCAGCCGAACGAGGGCTAATAGCAATCAGCCCCAGCATTTT.